These 15 T cell receptor beta chains share one sample of origin, sequenced in a study of T cells after yellow fever vaccination. TCRdb re-called the 5' RACE reads through MiXCR, storing one row per CDR3 protein. In the table there are more than 50,000 distinct CDR3 sequences, approximately 6% of which are singletons. Material: PBMCs, either bulk or a sorted T-cell subset (CD4+, CD8+, memory, or dextramer-sorted; not recorded which), obtained on the day of the yellow fever booster vaccination. These receptors were taken from a man younger than 35 who received the YFV17D yellow fever vaccine.

This clonotype was recorded many times. V usage is TRBV12-3 or TRBV12-4 and J usage is TRBJ2-7, with D hard to call. Trimming took off 3 bases at V and 1 base at J, with 7 bases between the two ends. The CDR3 runs 13 residues. CDR3 nucleotides: TGTGCCAGCAGTTTCCAGGATTCCTACGAGCAGTACTTC. This encodes CASSFQDSYEQYF.

This clonotype has at least ten counts. The chain employs TRBV6-2 or TRBV6-3 and TRBJ2-2, with unresolved D. This CDR3 region has 16 residues. CDR1 MNHEY and CDR2 SVGEGT come from the germline V gene. The ends were cut back, 0 bases at V and 0 bases at J, with 8 bases in the middle. The CDR3 DNA reads as TGTGCCAGCAGTTACTCGATGGTATCGAACACCGGGGAGCTGTTTTTT. Translating it yields CASSYSMVSNTGELFF.

This clonotype was seen a few times. V is TRBV7-9 and J is TRBJ2-7; the D gene is possibly TRBD2 (6 bases). The germline V gene encodes CDR1 SEHNR and CDR2 FQNEAQ (reference sequence). V was cut by 3 bases and J by 6 bases, with 12 bases left in between. The CDR3 sequence is 13 residues long. The CDR3 sequence: CASSLWGEGEQYV. The CDR3 DNA reads TGTGCCAGCAGCTTGTGGGGGGAAGGCGAGCAGTACGTC.

This chain joins TRBV11-2 and TRBJ2-7; a possible D gene is TRBD1 (6 bases). From germline, CDR1 is SGHAT and CDR2 FQNNGV. The CDR3 runs to 13 residues. V lost 5 bases to trimming and J lost 2 bases, with 10 bases between them. In DNA, the CDR3 is TGTGCCAGCAGCCCCGGGACAACCTACGAGCAGTACGTC. This gives the protein CASSPGTTYEQYV.

Many counts were recorded for this clonotype. In nucleotides, the CDR3 is TGTGCCAGCAGCACGCACCGGGACAGGGGTTACAATGAGCAGTTCTTC. This encodes CASSTHRDRGYNEQFF. The rearrangement joins TRBV9 to TRBJ2-1, with 10 positions matching TRBD1. CDR1 and CDR2 from the germline V gene are SGDLS and YYNGEE. V was pared by 4 bases and J by 4 bases, with 8 bases of the junction left unmatched. CDR3 length: 16 amino acids.

This clonotype has a handful of counts. The chain carries TRBV20-1 and TRBJ2-2, with 8 bases lining up with TRBD2. Germline loops: CDR1 DFQATT, CDR2 SNEGSKA (reference sequence). J was trimmed by 5 bases and V by 6 bases; bases with no gene match: 11. The CDR3 runs 15 residues. CDR3: CSAGGAGPMTGELFF. The CDR3 coding sequence is TGCAGTGCCGGGGGGGCAGGGCCTATGACCGGGGAGCTGTTTTTT.

The chain combines TRBV15 with TRBJ2-1, with TRBD2 identical over 11 bases. The CDR3 spans 19 residues. The germline V gene has CDR1 LNHNV and CDR2 YYDKDF (reference sequence). V gave up 4 bases and J gave up 7 bases; unmatched junction bases: 18. The CDR3 region is CATSKEVGSGGAVSNEQFF. The DNA of the CDR3 is TGTGCCACCAGCAAGGAAGTGGGTAGCGGGGGGGCCGTGAGTAATGAGCAGTTCTTC.

This CDR3 reads CASHRGLEGYTF. The CDR3 DNA is TGTGCCAGTCATCGGGGGTTAGAGGGCTACACCTTC. The chain links TRBV19 to TRBJ1-2; D is perhaps TRBD1 (5 bases). The CDR3 consists of 12 residues. The germline V gene has CDR1 LNHDA and CDR2 SQIVND (reference sequence). Trimming pared 8 bases from V and 8 bases from J, leaving 15 bases between.

This clonotype was seen ten or more times. The chain is built from TRBV6-4 and TRBJ1-2; D ambiguous. Trimming removed 4 bases from V and 4 bases from J, with 10 bases in between. The V gene's germline CDR1 is MRHNA and CDR2 SNTAGT. The CDR3 loop spans 13 amino acids. The CDR3 spells CASSGPEGYGYTF. DNA of the CDR3: TGTGCCAGCAGTGGACCGGAGGGCTATGGCTACACCTTC.

There are a few counts of this clonotype. The rearrangement joins TRBV15 to TRBJ2-3; D unresolved. V lost 2 bases, J lost 0 bases, and 0 bases lay in between. This CDR3 spans 12 amino acids. Germline CDR1 LNHNV, CDR2 YYDKDF (reference sequence). The CDR3, as DNA: TGTGCCACCAGCAGAAGCACAGATACGCAGTATTTT. Translation: CATSRSTDTQYF.

This clonotype was counted a few times. As DNA, the CDR3 is TGTGCCAGCAGCCCAGGGAGAGGCTACAATGAGCAGTTCTTC. As protein: CASSPGRGYNEQFF. The chain uses TRBV6-2 or TRBV6-3 and TRBJ2-1, with D possibly called TRBD1 or TRBD2 (5 bases each). The CDR3 spans 14 residues. V lost 6 bases and J 3 bases, leaving 12 bases between the germline ends. Germline V CDR1 and CDR2: MNHEY, SVGEGT.

J is TRBJ2-7 and V is TRBV9; 7 nucleotides align to TRBD2. J gave up 2 bases and V 0 bases, and 2 bases lay outside the gene matches. This CDR3 is 14 amino acids long. In germline, CDR1 is SGDLS, CDR2 YYNGEE. The CDR3 nucleotides are TGTGCCAGCAGCGTAGGCGGGGGAGCCTACGAGCAGTACTTC. This gives the protein CASSVGGGAYEQYF.

This clonotype was seen repeatedly, ten times or more. This chain connects TRBV7-2 to TRBJ2-7, with a possible D match to TRBD2 (7 bases). V was pared by 1 base and J by 0 bases, with 13 bases between. The CDR3 totals 16 residues. CDR1 is SGHTA, CDR2 FQGNSA, per germline. In DNA, the CDR3 is TGTGCCAGCAGCTTAGTGGGCGGGGGCTTCTCCTACGAGCAGTACTTC. Its protein product is CASSLVGGGFSYEQYF.

This rearrangement joins TRBV12-3 or TRBV12-4 to TRBJ2-7, with D uncertain. The CDR3 has 13 amino acids. The V end lost 3 bases, the J end lost 2 bases, and 8 bases lay between the germline ends. CDR3 nucleotide sequence: TGTGCCAGCAGTTTCAGCCCGGCCTACGAGCAGTACTTC. Translating it yields CASSFSPAYEQYF.

This clonotype showed up many times. The chain links TRBV5-1 to TRBJ2-1; D is possibly TRBD1 or TRBD2 (6 bases each). The CDR3 has 15 residues. Germline assignment: CDR1 SGHRS and CDR2 YFSETQ. The V end was cut by 1 base, the J end by 7 bases, with 15 bases between. The CDR3 DNA sequence: TGCGCCAGCAGCTTGAACTGGGGGGCCGAAAATGAGCAGTTCTTC. It translates to CASSLNWGAENEQFF.